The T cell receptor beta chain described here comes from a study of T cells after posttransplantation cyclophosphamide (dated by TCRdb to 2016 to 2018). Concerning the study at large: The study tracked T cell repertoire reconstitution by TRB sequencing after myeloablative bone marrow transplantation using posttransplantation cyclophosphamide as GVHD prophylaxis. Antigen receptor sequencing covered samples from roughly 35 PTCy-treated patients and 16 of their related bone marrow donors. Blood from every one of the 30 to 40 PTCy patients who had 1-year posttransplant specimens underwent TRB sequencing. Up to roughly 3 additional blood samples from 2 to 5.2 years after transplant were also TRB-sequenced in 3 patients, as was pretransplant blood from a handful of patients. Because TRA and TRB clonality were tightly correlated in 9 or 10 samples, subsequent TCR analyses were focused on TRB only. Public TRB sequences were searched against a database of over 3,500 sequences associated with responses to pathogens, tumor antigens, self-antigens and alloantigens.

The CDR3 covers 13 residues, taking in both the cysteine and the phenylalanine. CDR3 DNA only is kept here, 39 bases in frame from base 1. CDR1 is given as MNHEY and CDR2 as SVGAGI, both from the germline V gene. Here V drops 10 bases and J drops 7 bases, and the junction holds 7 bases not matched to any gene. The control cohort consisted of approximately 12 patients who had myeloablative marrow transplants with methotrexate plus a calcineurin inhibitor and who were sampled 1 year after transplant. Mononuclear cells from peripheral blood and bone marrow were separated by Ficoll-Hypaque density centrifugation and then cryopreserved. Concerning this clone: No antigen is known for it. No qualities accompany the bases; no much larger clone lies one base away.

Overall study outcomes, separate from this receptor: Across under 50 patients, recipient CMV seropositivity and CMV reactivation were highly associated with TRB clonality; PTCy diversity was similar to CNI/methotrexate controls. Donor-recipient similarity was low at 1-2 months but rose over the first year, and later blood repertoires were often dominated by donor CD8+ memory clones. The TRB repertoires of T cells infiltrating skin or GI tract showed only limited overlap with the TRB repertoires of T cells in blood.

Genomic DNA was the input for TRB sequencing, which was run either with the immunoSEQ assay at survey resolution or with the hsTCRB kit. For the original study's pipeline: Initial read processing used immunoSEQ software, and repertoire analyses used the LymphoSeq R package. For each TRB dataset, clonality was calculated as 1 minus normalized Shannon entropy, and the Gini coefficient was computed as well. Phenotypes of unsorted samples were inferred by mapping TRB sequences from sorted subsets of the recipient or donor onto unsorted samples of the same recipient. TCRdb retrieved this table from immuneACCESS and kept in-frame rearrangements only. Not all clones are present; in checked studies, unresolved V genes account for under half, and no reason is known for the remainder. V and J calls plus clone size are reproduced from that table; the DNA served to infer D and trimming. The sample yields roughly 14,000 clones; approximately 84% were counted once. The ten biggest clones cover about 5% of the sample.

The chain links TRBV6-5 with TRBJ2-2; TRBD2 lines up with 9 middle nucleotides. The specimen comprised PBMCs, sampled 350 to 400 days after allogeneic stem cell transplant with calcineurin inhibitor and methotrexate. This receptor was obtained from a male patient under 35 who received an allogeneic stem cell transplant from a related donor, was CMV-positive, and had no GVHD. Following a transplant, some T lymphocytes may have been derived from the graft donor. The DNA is TGTGCCACCCGACTAGCGGTGAGCGGGGAGCTGTTTTTT. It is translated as CATRLAVSGELFF.